The clone carrying this TCR beta chain was seen more than once but under ten times. Its antigen is not known. The CDR3 spans 12 residues. V shed 4 bases and J shed 7 bases, with 9 bases lying between them. From germline, CDR1 is SGHNT and CDR2 YENEEA. These data originate in a study of early T cells in non-severe SARS-CoV-2 infection. Findings and caveats of the study: VDJdb matching skewed toward anti-spike CD8 responses, missing private and CD4 specificities.

TCRdb passed the 5' RACE reads through MiXCR, listing each CDR3 protein once. The top ten hold 3.4% of the sample, which has approximately 63,000 distinct CDR3 sequences, more than 5.5% seen once. This sequence was found in an adult who was a healthcare worker with PCR-confirmed SARS-CoV-2 infection or an uninfected control (not recorded which). The genes are TRBV11-3 and TRBJ2-3; D is undetermined. Material: whole blood, obtained at baseline. CDR3 bases: TGTGCCAGCAGCTCGATGGGTAATACGCAGTATTTT. Its protein is CASSSMGNTQYF. The full variable domain, in which reference TRBV11-3 and TRBJ2-3 provide the parts outside the CDR3, is EAGVVQSPRYKIIEKKQPVAFWCNPISGHNTLYWYLQNLGQGPELLIRYENEEAVDDSQLPKDRFSAERLKGVDSTLKIQPAELGDSAVYLCASSSMGNTQYFGPGTRLTVL.